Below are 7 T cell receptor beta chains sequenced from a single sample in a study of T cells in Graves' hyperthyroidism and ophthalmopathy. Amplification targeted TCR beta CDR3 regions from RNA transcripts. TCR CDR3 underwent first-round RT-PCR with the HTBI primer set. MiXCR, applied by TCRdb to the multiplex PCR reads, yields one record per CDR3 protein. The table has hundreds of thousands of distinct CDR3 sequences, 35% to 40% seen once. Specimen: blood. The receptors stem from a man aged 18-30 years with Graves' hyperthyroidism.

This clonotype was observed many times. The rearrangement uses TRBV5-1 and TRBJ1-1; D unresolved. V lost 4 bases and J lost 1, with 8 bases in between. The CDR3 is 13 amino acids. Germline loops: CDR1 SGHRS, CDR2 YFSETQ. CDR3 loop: CASSMLTNTEAFF. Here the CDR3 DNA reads TGCGCCAGCAGCATGCTAACGAACACTGAAGCTTTCTTT.

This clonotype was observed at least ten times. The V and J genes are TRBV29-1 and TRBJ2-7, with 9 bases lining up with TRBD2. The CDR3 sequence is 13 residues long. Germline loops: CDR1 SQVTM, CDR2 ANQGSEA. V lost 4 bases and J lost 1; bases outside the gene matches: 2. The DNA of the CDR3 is TGCAGCGTTGTGACTAGCGGTTCCTACGAGCAGTACTTC. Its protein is CSVVTSGSYEQYF.

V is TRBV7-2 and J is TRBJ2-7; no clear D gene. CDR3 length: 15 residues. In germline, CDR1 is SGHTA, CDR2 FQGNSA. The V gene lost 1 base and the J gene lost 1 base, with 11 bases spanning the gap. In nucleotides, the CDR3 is TGTGCCAGCAGCTTAGGAGCCACACTGTCCTACGAGCAGTACTTC. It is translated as CASSLGATLSYEQYF.

The CDR3 coding sequence is TGTGCCAGCAGTTTATCTCCGCCCTTGGGGAGCTATGGCTACACCTTC. Translation: CASSLSPPLGSYGYTF. The chain has TRBV7-8 and TRBJ1-2; no definite D call. Trimming left V 6 bases short and J 4 bases short, with 21 bases between. The CDR3 contains 16 residues. Germline CDR1 SGHVS, CDR2 FQNEAQ.

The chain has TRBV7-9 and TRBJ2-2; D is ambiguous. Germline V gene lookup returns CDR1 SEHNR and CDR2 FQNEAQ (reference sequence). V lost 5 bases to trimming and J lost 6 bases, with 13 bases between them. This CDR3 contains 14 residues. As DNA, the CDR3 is TGTGCCAGCAGCCCAGACATACTGCCCGGGGAGCTGTTTTTT. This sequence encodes CASSPDILPGELFF.

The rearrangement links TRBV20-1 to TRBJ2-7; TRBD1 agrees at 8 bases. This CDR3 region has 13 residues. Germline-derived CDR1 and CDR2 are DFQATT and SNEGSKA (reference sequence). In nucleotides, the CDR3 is TGCAGCTCGACAGGGGACCTTACCTACGAGCAGTACTTC. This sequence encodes CSSTGDLTYEQYF.

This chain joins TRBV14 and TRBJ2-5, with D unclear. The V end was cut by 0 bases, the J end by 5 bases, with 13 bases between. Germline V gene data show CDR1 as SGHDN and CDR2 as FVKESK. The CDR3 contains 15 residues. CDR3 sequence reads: CASSQDWQIGETQYF. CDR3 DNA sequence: TGTGCCAGCAGCCAAGATTGGCAGATTGGGGAGACCCAGTACTTC.